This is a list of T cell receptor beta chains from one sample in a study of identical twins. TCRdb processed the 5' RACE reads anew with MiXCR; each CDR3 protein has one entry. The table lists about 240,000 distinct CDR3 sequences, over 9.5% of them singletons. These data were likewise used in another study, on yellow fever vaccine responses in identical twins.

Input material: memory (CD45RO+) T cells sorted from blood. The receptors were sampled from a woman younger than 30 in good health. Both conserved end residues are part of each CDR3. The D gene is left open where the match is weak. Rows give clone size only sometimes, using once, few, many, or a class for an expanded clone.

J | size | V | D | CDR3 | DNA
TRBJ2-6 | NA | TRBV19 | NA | CASSMDAGSGANVLTF | TGTGCCAGTAGTATGGACGCGGGCTCTGGGGCCAACGTCCTGACTTTC
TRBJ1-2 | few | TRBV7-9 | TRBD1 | CASSPQGQALLF | TGTGCCAGCAGCCCCCAGGGACAGGCACTGCTCTTC
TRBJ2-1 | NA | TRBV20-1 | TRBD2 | CSARDPDLVGLAGGNNEQFF | TGCAGTGCTAGAGATCCCGATTTGGTGGGGTTAGCGGGAGGTAACAATGAGCAGTTCTTC
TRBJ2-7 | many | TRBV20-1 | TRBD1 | CSAFPGQGDEQYF | TGCAGTGCTTTTCCGGGACAGGGCGACGAGCAGTACTTC
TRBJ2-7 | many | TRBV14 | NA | CASSMDKSYEQYF | TGTGCCAGCAGCATGGACAAATCCTACGAGCAGTACTTC
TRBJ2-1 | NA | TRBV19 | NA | CASSMGLANEQFF | TGTGCCAGTAGTATGGGACTGGCTAATGAGCAGTTCTTC
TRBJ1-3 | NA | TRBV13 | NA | CASSRTDPGNTIYF | TGTGCCAGCAGCCGGACAGACCCTGGAAACACCATATATTTT
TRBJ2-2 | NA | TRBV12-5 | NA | CASGLGVSGELFF | TGTGCTAGTGGTTTGGGGGTTTCCGGGGAGCTGTTTTTT
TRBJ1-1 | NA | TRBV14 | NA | CASSLIRRGTEAFF | TGTGCCAGCAGCCTCATAAGGAGGGGCACTGAAGCTTTCTTT
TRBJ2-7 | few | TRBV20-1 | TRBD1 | CSADYSRDRDYEQYF | TGCAGTGCCGATTATAGCCGGGACAGGGACTACGAGCAGTACTTC
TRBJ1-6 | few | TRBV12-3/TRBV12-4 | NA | CASSPNRQVFTLHF | TGTGCCAGCAGTCCGAATCGACAGGTATTTACCCTCCACTTT
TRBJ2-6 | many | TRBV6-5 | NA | CASSYGDSGANVLTF | TGTGCCAGCAGTTACGGTGACTCTGGGGCCAACGTCCTGACTTTC
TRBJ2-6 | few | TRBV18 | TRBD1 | CASSLGQGSSGANVLTF | TGTGCCAGCTCACTGGGACAGGGAAGCTCTGGGGCCAACGTCCTGACTTTC
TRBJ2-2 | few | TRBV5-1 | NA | CASSSSGLPNTGELFF | TGCGCCAGCAGCTCTTCAGGGTTACCGAACACCGGGGAGCTGTTTTTT
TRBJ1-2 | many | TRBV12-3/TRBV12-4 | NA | CASSPRTDTGYTF | TGTGCCAGCAGCCCCAGGACGGACACGGGCTACACCTTC
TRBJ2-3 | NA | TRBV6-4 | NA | CASSERGSADTQYF | TGTGCCAGCAGTGAACGGGGTAGCGCAGATACGCAGTATTTT
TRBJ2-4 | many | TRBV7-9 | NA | CASSSLAAKNIQYF | TGTGCCAGCAGCTCCCTTGCGGCCAAAAACATTCAGTACTTC